A single sample is the source of the 17 T cell receptor beta chains below, sequenced in a study of blood T cell repertoires in COVID-19. This table comes from immunoSEQ multiplex PCR, and its TCRdb copy is limited to in-frame clones, with some not included. This table holds about 150,000 clones, around 88% found once. The sequencing input was peripheral blood. The receptors originated from a human donor in a cohort sampled during active COVID-19.

The V and J genes are TRBV20-1 and TRBJ2-7; maybe TRBD2 (6 bases). The V end was cut by 3 bases, the J end by 4 bases, with 19 bases between. The CDR3 length is 15 residues. Looked up from germline, CDR1 is DFQATT and CDR2 is SNEGSKA (reference sequence). CDR3 nucleotide sequence: TGCAGTGCTAGTTTGCTAGCCGGAGGGATATACGAGCAGTACTTC. It codes for CSASLLAGGIYEQYF.

The chain uses TRBV5-4 and TRBJ2-7, with D maybe TRBD1 (5 bases). Germline CDR1 is SGHNT and CDR2 is YYREEE (reference sequence). The CDR3 extends over 16 amino acids. Trimming took off 0 bases at V and 0 bases at J, with 13 bases between the two ends. DNA of the CDR3: TGTGCCAGCAGCTTGGGGGGCCTTCCTAGCTCCTACGAGCAGTACTTC. It specifies CASSLGGLPSSYEQYF.

The rearrangement links TRBV10-3 to TRBJ2-7; no firm D call. CDR1 is ENHRY and CDR2 is SYGVKD in the germline V gene. The V end lost 0 bases, the J end lost 3 bases, and 3 bases lay between the germline ends. The CDR3 sequence is 12 residues long. The DNA for the CDR3 is TGTGCCATCAGTGAGTCTATCTACGAGCAGTACTTC. As protein: CAISESIYEQYF.

V usage is TRBV6-5 and J usage is TRBJ1-2; D is unclear. CDR3 length: 13 amino acids. Germline V CDR1 and CDR2: MNHEY, SVGAGI. V lost 8 bases, J lost 4 bases, and 14 bases lay in between. Here the CDR3 DNA reads TGTGCCAGCGGTCCTGAGAGCTTCTATGGCTACACCTTC. Its translation is CASGPESFYGYTF.

The chain uses TRBV10-1 and TRBJ1-2; 11 bases map to TRBD1. The CDR3 runs 13 residues. J gave up 7 bases and V 9 bases, and 7 bases lay outside the gene matches. Germline V CDR1 and CDR2: WNHNN, SYGVQD (reference sequence). The CDR3 sequence: CASSLDRGLGYTF. CDR3 DNA sequence: TGCGCCAGTTCTTTGGACAGGGGGCTTGGCTACACCTTC.

The J gene is TRBJ2-7, the V gene TRBV5-1; a weak D match, TRBD1 (6 bases). The CDR3 totals 13 residues. The V end lost 5 bases, the J end lost 3 bases, and 12 bases lay between the germline ends. Per germline, CDR1 SGHRS and CDR2 YFSETQ. The CDR3 sequence is CASSLTGIYEQYF. CDR3 sequence (DNA): TGCGCCAGCAGTTTGACAGGCATCTACGAGCAGTACTTC.

V and J are TRBV9 and TRBJ2-7; 7 bases are shared with TRBD2. There are 15 residues in the CDR3. J gave up 0 bases and V 4 bases, and 7 bases lay outside the gene matches. Per germline, CDR1 SGDLS and CDR2 YYNGEE. DNA of the CDR3: TGTGCCAGCAGCCACCCGACGGGGGGCTCCTACGAGCAGTACTTC. It encodes CASSHPTGGSYEQYF.

This clone was observed a handful of times. V is TRBV25-1 and J is TRBJ1-4, with unresolved D. From germline, CDR1 is MGHDK and CDR2 SYGVNS. This CDR3 is built from 15 residues. V gave up 1 base and J gave up 10 bases, with 16 bases separating them. CDR3 region: CASSESGGLGGKLFF. In nucleotides, the CDR3 is TGTGCCAGCAGTGAATCGGGAGGGTTAGGTGGAAAACTGTTTTTT.

The chain links TRBV9 to TRBJ2-5; D unclear. Germline CDR1 is SGDLS and CDR2 is YYNGEE. CDR3 length: 12 residues. The ends were cut back, 0 bases at V and 5 bases at J, with 5 bases in the middle. The CDR3 DNA follows: TGTGCCAGCAGCGTAGGGGCTGAGACCCAGTACTTC. It codes for CASSVGAETQYF.

The chain recombines TRBV7-8 with TRBJ2-3; 11 nucleotides line up with TRBD2. Germline-derived CDR1 and CDR2 are SGHVS and FQNEAQ. The CDR3 runs to 15 residues. V gave up 2 bases and J gave up 4 bases; unmatched junction bases: 2. CDR3 bases: TGTGCCAGCAGCTTAATACTAGCGGGAGCAGATACGCAGTATTTT. Protein sequence: CASSLILAGADTQYF.

The gene calls are TRBV6-2 or TRBV6-3 and TRBJ2-5; 8 nucleotides line up with TRBD2. Germline V CDR1 and CDR2: MNHEY, SVGEGT. V trimming: 7 bases; J trimming: 5 bases; junction bases outside the gene matches: 9. The CDR3 is made up of 14 amino acids. Written as DNA, the CDR3 is TGTGCCAGCACTTATAGCGGGATTAGCGAGACCCAGTACTTC. Protein product: CASTYSGISETQYF.

The rearrangement links TRBV7-9 to TRBJ2-1, with 9 bases that match TRBD1. V was pared by 4 bases and J by 5 bases, with 6 bases of the junction left unmatched. The CDR3 is 15 amino acids. Germline CDR1 reads SEHNR; CDR2 reads FQNEAQ (reference sequence). The CDR3 reads CASSSRDRANNEQFF. The CDR3 coding sequence is TGTGCCAGCAGCTCCCGGGACAGGGCGAACAATGAGCAGTTCTTC.

This rearrangement joins TRBV20-1 to TRBJ2-7; possible D gene TRBD1, 5 bases. The CDR3 sequence is 11 residues long. Germline V gives CDR1 DFQATT, CDR2 SNEGSKA (reference sequence). V dropped 8 bases and J dropped 6 bases, with 14 bases sitting between them. This CDR3 is CSPLQGIEQYF. DNA of the CDR3: TGCAGTCCTCTGCAGGGAATCGAGCAGTACTTC.

This chain joins TRBV5-4 and TRBJ1-1, with D possibly matching TRBD1 (5 bases). The CDR3 is 15 amino acids. Trimming stripped 0 bases from V and 0 bases from J, with 9 bases between. The germline CDR1 and CDR2 sequences are SGHNT and YYREEE (reference sequence). CDR3 protein: CASSLAAGMNTEAFF. The CDR3 nucleotides read TGTGCCAGCAGCTTGGCCGCAGGGATGAACACTGAAGCTTTCTTT.

This sequence joins TRBV5-1 and TRBJ2-7; 7 nucleotides match TRBD2. The CDR3 is 14 residues long. Germline CDR1 is SGHRS and CDR2 is YFSETQ. V lost 4 bases to trimming and J lost 4 bases; unmatched junction nucleotides: 8. Here the CDR3 reads CASSPSGGIYEQYF. In nucleotides, the CDR3 is TGCGCCAGCAGCCCGTCGGGGGGAATATACGAGCAGTACTTC.

The J gene is TRBJ2-3, the V gene TRBV9; the D gene is possibly TRBD2 (6 bases). V lost 0 bases and J 0 bases, leaving 8 bases between the germline ends. The CDR3 covers 15 residues. Germline-derived CDR1 and CDR2 are SGDLS and YYNGEE. The CDR3 coding sequence is TGTGCCAGCAGCGTAGGGGCGGGGAGCACAGATACGCAGTATTTT. This sequence encodes CASSVGAGSTDTQYF.

The chain carries TRBV5-1 and TRBJ1-1; D unclear. The germline V gene encodes CDR1 SGHRS and CDR2 YFSETQ. The length of the CDR3 is 16 residues. Trimming removed 2 bases from V and 1 base from J, with 15 bases in between. CDR3 protein: CASSLKRGLPNTEAFF. The CDR3 region has the DNA TGCGCCAGCAGCTTAAAGAGAGGACTCCCGAACACTGAAGCTTTCTTT.